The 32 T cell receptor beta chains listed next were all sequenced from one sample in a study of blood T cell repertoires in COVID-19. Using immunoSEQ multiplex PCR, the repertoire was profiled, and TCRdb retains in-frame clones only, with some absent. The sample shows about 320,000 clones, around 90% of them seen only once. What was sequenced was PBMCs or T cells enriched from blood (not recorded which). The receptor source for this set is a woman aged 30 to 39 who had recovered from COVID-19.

The CDR3 loop reads CASSYSWQGFGNTIYF. In DNA form, the CDR3 reads TGTGCCAGCAGTTACTCGTGGCAGGGCTTTGGAAACACCATATATTTT. The chain recombines TRBV6-5 with TRBJ1-3, with TRBD1 as a possible D gene (5 bases). The germline V and J ends were trimmed by 0 bases and 3 bases, with 12 bases remaining between them. Per the germline V gene, CDR1 is MNHEY and CDR2 is SVGAGI. This CDR3 spans 16 amino acids.

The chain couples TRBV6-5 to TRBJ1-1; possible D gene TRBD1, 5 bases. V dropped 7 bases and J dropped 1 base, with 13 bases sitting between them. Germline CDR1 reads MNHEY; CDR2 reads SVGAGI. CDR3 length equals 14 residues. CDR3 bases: TGTGCCAGCATCACTCCAGGGCGGAACACTGAAGCTTTCTTT. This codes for CASITPGRNTEAFF.

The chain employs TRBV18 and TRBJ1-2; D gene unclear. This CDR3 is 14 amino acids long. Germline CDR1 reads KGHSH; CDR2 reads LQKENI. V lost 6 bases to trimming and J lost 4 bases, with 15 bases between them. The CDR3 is CASSLSGRLYGYTF. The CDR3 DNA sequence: TGTGCCAGCTCCCTTTCCGGGAGACTCTATGGCTACACCTTC.

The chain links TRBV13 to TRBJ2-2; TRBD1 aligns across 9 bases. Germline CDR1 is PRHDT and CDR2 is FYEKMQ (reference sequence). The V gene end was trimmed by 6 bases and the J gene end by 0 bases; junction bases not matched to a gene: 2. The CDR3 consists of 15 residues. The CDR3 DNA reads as TGTGCCAGCAGTCGGGACAGGGCGAACACCGGGGAGCTGTTTTTT. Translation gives CASSRDRANTGELFF.

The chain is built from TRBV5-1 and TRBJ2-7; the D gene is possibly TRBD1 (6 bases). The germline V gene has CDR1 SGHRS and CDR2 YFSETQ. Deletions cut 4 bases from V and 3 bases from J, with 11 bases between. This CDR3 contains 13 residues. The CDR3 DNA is TGCGCCAGCAGCACTCCAGGGGTCTACGAGCAGTACTTC. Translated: CASSTPGVYEQYF.

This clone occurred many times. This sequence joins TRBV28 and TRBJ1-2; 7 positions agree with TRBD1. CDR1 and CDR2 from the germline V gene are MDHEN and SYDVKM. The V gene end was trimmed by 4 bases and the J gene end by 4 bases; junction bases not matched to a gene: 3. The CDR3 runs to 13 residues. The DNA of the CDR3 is TGTGCCAGCAGTTCCTGGACAGGCTATGGCTACACCTTC. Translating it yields CASSSWTGYGYTF.

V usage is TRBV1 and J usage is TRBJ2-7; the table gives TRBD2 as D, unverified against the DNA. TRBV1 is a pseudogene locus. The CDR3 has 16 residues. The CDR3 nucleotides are TGCACCAGCAGCCCGGGACTAGCGGGGCACACCTACGAGCAGTACTTC. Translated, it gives CTSSPGLAGHTYEQYF.

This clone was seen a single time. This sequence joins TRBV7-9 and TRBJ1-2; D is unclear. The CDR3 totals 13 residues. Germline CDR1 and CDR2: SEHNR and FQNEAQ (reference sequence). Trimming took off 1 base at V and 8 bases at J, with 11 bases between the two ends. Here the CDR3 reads CASSLVPPVGYTF. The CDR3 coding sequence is TGTGCCAGCAGCTTAGTCCCTCCCGTCGGCTACACCTTC.

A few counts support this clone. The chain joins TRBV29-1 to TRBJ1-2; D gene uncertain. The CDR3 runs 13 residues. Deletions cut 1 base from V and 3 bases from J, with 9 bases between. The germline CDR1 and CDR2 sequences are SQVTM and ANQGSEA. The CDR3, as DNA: TGCAGCGTTGAAGTCGGGAGCCACTATGGCTACACCTTC. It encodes CSVEVGSHYGYTF.

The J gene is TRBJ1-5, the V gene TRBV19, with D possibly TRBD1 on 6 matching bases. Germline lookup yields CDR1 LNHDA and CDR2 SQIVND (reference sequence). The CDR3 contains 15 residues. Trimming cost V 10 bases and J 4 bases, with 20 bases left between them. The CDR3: CATMMGGARNQPQHF. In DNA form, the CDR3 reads TGTGCCACCATGATGGGGGGGGCGCGAAATCAGCCCCAGCATTTT.

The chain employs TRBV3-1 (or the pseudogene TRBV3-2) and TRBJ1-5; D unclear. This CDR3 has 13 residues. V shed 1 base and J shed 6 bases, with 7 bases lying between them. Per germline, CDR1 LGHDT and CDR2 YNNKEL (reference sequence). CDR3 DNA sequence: TGTGCCAGCAGCCAAGCCCCAGGTCAGCCCCAGCATTTT. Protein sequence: CASSQAPGQPQHF.

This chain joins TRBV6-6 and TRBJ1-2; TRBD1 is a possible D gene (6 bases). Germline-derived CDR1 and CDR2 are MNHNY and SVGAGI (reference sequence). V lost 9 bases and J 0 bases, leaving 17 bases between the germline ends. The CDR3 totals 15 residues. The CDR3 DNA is TGTGCCAGTCAGGGTAGGGGGGGGCCTAACTATGGCTACACCTTC. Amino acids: CASQGRGGPNYGYTF.

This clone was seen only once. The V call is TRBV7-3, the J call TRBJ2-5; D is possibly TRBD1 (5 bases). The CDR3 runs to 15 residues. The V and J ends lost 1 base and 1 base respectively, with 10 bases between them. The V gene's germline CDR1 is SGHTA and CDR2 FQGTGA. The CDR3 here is CASSLKGSVQETQYF. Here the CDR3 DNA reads TGTGCCAGCAGCTTAAAGGGGTCGGTCCAAGAGACCCAGTACTTC. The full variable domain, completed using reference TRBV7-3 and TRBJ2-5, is GAGVSQTPSNKVTEKGKYVELRCDPISGHTALYWYRQSLGQGPEFLIYFQGTGAADDSGLPNDRFFAVRPEGSVSTLKIQRTERGDSAVYLCASSLKGSVQETQYFGPGTRLLVL.

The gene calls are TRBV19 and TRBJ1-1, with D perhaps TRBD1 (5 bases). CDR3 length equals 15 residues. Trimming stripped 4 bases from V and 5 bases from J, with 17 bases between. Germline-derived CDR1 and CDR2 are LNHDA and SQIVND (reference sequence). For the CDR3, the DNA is TGTGCCAGTAGTAGCCCGGGGGGGAAGGTAACTGAAGCTTTCTTT. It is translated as CASSSPGGKVTEAFF. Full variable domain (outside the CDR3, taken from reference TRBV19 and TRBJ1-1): DGGITQSPKYLFRKEGQNVTLSCEQNLNHDAMYWYRQDPGQGLRLIYYSQIVNDFQKGDIAEGYSVSREKKESFPLTVTSAQKNPTAFYLCASSSPGGKVTEAFFGQGTRLTVV.

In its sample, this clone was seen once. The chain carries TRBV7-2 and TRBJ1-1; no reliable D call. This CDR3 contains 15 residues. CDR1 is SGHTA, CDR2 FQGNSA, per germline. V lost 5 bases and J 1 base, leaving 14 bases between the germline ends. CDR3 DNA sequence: TGTGCCAGCAGCCAAGAGGTCCTTAGGAACACTGAAGCTTTCTTT. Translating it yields CASSQEVLRNTEAFF.

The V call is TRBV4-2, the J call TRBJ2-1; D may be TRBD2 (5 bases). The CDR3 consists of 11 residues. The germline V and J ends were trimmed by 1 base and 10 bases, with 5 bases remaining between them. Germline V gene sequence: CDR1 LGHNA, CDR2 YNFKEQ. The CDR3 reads CASSQGGEQFF. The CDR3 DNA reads TGTGCCAGCAGCCAAGGAGGGGAGCAGTTCTTC.

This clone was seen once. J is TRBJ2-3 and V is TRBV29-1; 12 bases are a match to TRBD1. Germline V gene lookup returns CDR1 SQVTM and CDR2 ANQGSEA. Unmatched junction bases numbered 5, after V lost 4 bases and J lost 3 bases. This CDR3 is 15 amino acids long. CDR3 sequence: CSVAGTGGVTDTQYF. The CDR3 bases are TGCAGCGTTGCCGGGACAGGGGGCGTGACAGATACGCAGTATTTT.

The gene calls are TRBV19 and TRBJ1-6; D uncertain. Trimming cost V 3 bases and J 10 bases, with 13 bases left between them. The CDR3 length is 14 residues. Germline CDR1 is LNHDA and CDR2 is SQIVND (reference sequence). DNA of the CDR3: TGTGCCAGTAGTATTCTCAGTGCGAGGTCACCCCTCCACTTT. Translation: CASSILSARSPLHF.

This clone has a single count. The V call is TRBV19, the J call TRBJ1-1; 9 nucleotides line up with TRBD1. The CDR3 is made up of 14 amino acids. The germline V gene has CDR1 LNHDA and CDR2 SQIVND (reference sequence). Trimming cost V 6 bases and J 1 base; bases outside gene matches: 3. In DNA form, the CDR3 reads TGTGCCAGTAGGAGGGGACAGGGGAACACTGAAGCTTTCTTT. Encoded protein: CASRRGQGNTEAFF.

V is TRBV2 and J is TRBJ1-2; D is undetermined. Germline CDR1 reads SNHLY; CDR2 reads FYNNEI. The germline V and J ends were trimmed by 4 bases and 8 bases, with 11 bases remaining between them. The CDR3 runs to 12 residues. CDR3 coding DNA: TGTGCCAGCAGTGGGGCAGACCGGGGCTACACCTTC. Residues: CASSGADRGYTF.

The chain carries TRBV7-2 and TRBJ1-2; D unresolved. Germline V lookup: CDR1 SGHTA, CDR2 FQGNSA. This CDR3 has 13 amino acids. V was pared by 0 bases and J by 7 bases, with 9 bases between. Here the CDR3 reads CASSLANYFGYTF. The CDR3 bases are TGTGCCAGCAGCTTAGCGAATTACTTTGGCTACACCTTC.

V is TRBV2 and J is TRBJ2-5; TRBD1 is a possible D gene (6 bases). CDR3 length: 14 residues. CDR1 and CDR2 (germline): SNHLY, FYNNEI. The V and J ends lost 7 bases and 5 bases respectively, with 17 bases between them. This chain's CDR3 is CASKGTLHLETQYF. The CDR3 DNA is TGTGCCAGCAAAGGGACACTACACTTGGAGACCCAGTACTTC.

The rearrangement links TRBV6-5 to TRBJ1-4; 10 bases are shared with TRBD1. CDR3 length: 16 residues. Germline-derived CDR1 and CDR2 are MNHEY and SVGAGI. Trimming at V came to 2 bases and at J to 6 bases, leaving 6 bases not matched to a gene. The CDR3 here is CASSYGDRGLDEKLFF. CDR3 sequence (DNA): TGTGCCAGCAGTTACGGGGACAGGGGCCTCGATGAAAAACTGTTTTTT.

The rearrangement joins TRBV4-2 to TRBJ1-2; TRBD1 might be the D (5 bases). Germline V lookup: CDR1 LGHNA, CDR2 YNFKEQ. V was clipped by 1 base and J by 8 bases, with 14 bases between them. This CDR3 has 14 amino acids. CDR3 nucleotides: TGTGCCAGCAGCCAAGGCGACAGTCCTCTGGGCTACACCTTC. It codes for CASSQGDSPLGYTF.

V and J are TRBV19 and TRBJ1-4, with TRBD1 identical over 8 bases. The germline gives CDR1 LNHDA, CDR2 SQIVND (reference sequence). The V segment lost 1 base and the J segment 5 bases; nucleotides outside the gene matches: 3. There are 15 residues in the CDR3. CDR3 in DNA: TGTGCCAGTAGTATAGGGAACAGGGGGAATGAAAAACTGTTTTTT. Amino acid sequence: CASSIGNRGNEKLFF. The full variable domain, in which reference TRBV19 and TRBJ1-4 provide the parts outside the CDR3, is DGGITQSPKYLFRKEGQNVTLSCEQNLNHDAMYWYRQDPGQGLRLIYYSQIVNDFQKGDIAEGYSVSREKKESFPLTVTSAQKNPTAFYLCASSIGNRGNEKLFFGSGTQLSVL.

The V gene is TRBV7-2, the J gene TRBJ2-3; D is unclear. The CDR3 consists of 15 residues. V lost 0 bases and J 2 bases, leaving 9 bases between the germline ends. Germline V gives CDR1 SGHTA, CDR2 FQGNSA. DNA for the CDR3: TGTGCCAGCAGCTTAGCGAGGTTCTCCACAGATACGCAGTATTTT. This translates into CASSLARFSTDTQYF.

The chain's CDR3 is CASSHGGGGDEQYF. DNA of the CDR3: TGTGCCAGCAGCCACGGGGGCGGGGGAGACGAGCAGTACTTC. V usage is TRBV21-1 and J usage is TRBJ2-7; the table's D call of TRBD2 was not tested on the DNA. TRBV21-1 is reported as a pseudogene. The CDR3 has 14 residues.

The CDR3 is CASSPLPGYNEQFF. The CDR3 DNA follows: TGTGCCAGCTCACCACTCCCGGGGTACAATGAGCAGTTCTTC. This sequence joins TRBV18 and TRBJ2-1, with D maybe TRBD2 (5 bases). CDR3 length: 14 amino acids. Trimming took 1 base from V and 4 from J, leaving 8 bases between them. Germline V gives CDR1 KGHSH, CDR2 LQKENI.

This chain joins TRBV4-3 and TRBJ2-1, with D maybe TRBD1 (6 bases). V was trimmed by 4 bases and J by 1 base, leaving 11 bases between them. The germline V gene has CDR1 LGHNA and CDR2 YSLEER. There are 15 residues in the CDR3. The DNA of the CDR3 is TGCGCCAGCAGCCTCTATACAGGGTCCTACAATGAGCAGTTCTTC. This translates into CASSLYTGSYNEQFF.

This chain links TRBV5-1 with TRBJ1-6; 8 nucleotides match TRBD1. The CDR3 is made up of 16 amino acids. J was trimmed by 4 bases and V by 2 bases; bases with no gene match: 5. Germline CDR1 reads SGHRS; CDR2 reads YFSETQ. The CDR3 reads CASSFTGGEYNSPLHF. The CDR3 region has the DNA TGCGCCAGCAGCTTCACAGGGGGGGAGTATAATTCACCCCTCCACTTT.

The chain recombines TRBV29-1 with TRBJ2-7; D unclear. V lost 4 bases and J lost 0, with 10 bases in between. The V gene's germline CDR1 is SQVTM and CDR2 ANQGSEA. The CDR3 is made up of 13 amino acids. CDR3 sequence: CSVVGRSSYEQYF. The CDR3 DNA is TGCAGCGTTGTGGGCAGAAGCTCCTACGAGCAGTACTTC.

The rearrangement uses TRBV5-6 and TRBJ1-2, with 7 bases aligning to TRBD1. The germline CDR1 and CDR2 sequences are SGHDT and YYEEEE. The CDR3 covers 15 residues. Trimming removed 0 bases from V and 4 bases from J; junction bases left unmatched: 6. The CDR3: CASSLGAGGTYGYTF. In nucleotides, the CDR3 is TGTGCCAGCAGCTTGGGCGCAGGGGGGACCTATGGCTACACCTTC.